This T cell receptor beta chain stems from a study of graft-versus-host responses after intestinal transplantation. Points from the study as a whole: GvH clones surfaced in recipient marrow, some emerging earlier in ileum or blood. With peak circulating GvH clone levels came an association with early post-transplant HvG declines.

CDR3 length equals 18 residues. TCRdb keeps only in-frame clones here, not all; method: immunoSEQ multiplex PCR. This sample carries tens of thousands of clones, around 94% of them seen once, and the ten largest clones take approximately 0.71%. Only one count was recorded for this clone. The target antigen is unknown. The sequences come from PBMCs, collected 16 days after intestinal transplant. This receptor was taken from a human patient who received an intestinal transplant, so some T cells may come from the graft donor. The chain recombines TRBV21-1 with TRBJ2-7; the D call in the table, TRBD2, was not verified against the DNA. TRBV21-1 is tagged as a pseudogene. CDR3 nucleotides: TGTGCCAGCAGCAAAGTCCCAGGGACTAGCGGGAACTCCTACGAGCAGTACTTC. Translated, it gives CASSKVPGTSGNSYEQYF.